This T cell receptor (beta chain) was found in a study of PD-L1 blockade in urothelial cancer. Study-level information: Male sex and bladder-origin urothelial cancer characterized about 90% of the roughly 30 patients. Blood was evaluated 3 weeks (second dose) and 6 weeks after therapy began. Study conclusions and caveats: Below-median TCR clonality that was measured in pretreatment blood predicted better survival.

V dropped 5 bases and J dropped 4; count of bases not matched to a gene: 8. CDR1 and CDR2 from the germline V gene are LNHDA and SQIVND (reference sequence). The CDR3 spans 15 residues. On this clone: What it binds is unknown.

The table came from immunoSEQ multiplex PCR; TCRdb's copy has only in-frame clones and leaves some out. The repertoire holds about 87,000 clones, with over 80% as singletons. Time point described: pretreatment peripheral blood. The V call is TRBV19, the J call TRBJ2-7; TRBD1 matches 10 bases. The clonotype comes from a man aged 60-69 years with urothelial cancer. The material was PBMCs, obtained around atezolizumab (anti-PD-L1) treatment. The CDR3 coding sequence is TGTGCCAGTAGTCCCGCGACAGGGGGCTATTACGAGCAGTACTTC. Its protein is CASSPATGGYYEQYF. The full variable domain, in which reference TRBV19 and TRBJ2-7 provide the parts outside the CDR3, is DGGITQSPKYLFRKEGQNVTLSCEQNLNHDAMYWYRQDPGQGLRLIYYSQIVNDFQKGDIAEGYSVSREKKESFPLTVTSAQKNPTAFYLCASSPATGGYYEQYFGPGTRLTVT.